This record concerns one T cell receptor beta chain sequence. Trimming took off 1 base at V and 4 bases at J, with 14 bases between the two ends. Germline-derived CDR1 and CDR2 are SEHNR and FQNEAQ (reference sequence). The CDR3 contains 15 residues. TCRdb itself ran the 5' RACE reads through MiXCR, one entry per CDR3 protein. The sample holds tens of thousands of distinct CDR3 sequences; roughly a tenth are singletons and the top ten take about 9.4%. This sample was taken from a study of early T cells in non-severe SARS-CoV-2 infection. The sequence came from an adult who was a healthcare worker with PCR-confirmed SARS-CoV-2 infection or an uninfected control (not recorded which). The V call is TRBV7-9, the J call TRBJ2-7; possibly TRBD2 for D (5 bases). Input material: whole blood. CDR3 DNA sequence: TGTGCCAGCAGCTTAGACTCTAGCAGCGGTTACGAGCAGTACTTC. Translated, it gives CASSLDSSSGYEQYF.